Below, 20 T cell receptor beta chains from the same sample are listed, as sequenced in a study of early T cells in non-severe SARS-CoV-2 infection (dated by TCRdb to the early 2020s). Library preparation was by 5' RACE. Sequenced using a NextSeq 500. TCRdb reprocessing: public reads trimmed at Q25 with fastp, clones called with MiXCR, in-frame beta chains kept. Each entry merges the rows of one CDR3 protein and shows their most common DNA and genes. Present in this sample are 25,000 to 30,000 distinct CDR3 sequences, about 4.1% of which were seen just once. Around 5.6% of the sample is taken by the ten largest. Sequencing was carried out using whole blood. These receptors came from an adult who was a healthcare worker with PCR-confirmed SARS-CoV-2 infection or an uninfected control (not recorded which).

This clonotype was counted ten times or more. The J gene is TRBJ2-2, the V gene TRBV6-4; 7 bases are shared with TRBD1. Germline-derived CDR1 and CDR2 are MRHNA and SNTAGT. V lost 0 bases and J lost 6; bases outside the gene matches: 1. This CDR3 has 14 amino acids. CDR3 in DNA: TGTGCCAGCAGTGACTCCCAGGGGGCCGGGGAGCTGTTTTTT. Translating gives CASSDSQGAGELFF.

This clonotype has ten or more counts. Written as DNA, the CDR3 is TGTGCCAGCAGCTTAGGCCGCCCCCCACAGGGGGATCAAGAGACCCAGTACTTC. Its translation: CASSLGRPPQGDQETQYF. J is TRBJ2-5 and V is TRBV13; 8 bases are a match to TRBD1. The V gene end was trimmed by 0 bases and the J gene end by 2 bases; junction bases not matched to a gene: 11. The germline V gene encodes CDR1 PRHDT and CDR2 FYEKMQ (reference sequence). The CDR3 is 18 amino acids.

This clonotype showed up just a few times. The rearrangement links TRBV7-3 to TRBJ2-6, with 8 bases matching TRBD1. CDR3 length: 18 amino acids. CDR1 is SGHTA and CDR2 is FQGTGA in the germline V gene. With V trimmed by 5 bases and J by 4 bases, 13 bases remained unmatched. This chain's CDR3 is CASSLIGQGYYGANVLTF. The CDR3 region has the DNA TGTGCCAGCAGCCTCATCGGACAGGGTTATTACGGGGCCAACGTCCTGACTTTC.

This clonotype was recorded many times. This chain connects TRBV29-1 to TRBJ2-4, with D possibly matching TRBD2 (5 bases). Germline CDR1 SQVTM, CDR2 ANQGSEA. The V end lost 6 bases, the J end lost 2 bases, and 11 bases lay between the germline ends. CDR3 length: 13 amino acids. CDR3: CSVLRGSKNIQYF. As DNA, the CDR3 is TGCAGCGTGTTACGGGGATCCAAAAACATTCAGTACTTC.

At least ten counts were recorded for this clonotype. J is TRBJ1-1 and V is TRBV29-1; D is perhaps TRBD1 (6 bases). Trimming shortened V by 3 bases and J by 5 bases, and 16 bases separated the two germline ends. Germline-derived CDR1 and CDR2 are SQVTM and ANQGSEA. The CDR3 is 14 residues long. CDR3 nucleotide sequence: TGCAGCGTTGACCTCCAGGGGAGGAGGACTGAAGCTTTCTTT. This translates into CSVDLQGRRTEAFF.

Concerning this clonotype itself: A much larger clone lies one base from this, so it may be a read error. V and J are TRBV12-5 and TRBJ2-3; possibly TRBD1 or TRBD2 for D (5 bases each). Trimming cost V 1 base and J 3 bases, with 11 bases left between them. Looked up from germline, CDR1 is LGHNT and CDR2 is FRNRAP. The CDR3 sequence is 15 residues long. This chain's CDR3 is CASGLAGSATDTQYF. As DNA, the CDR3 is TGTGCTAGTGGTTTGGCAGGGAGCGCGACAGATACGCAGTATTTT. The whole variable domain, remainder taken from reference TRBV12-5 and TRBJ2-3, is DARVTQTPRHKVTEMGQEVTMRCQPILGHNTVFWYRQTMMQGLELLAYFRNRAPLDDSGMPKDRFSAEMPDATLATLKIQPSEPRDSAVYFCASGLAGSATDTQYFGPGTRLTVL.

This clonotype was counted ten times or more. The chain recombines TRBV30 with TRBJ2-5; perhaps TRBD2 as D (5 bases). V lost 1 base to trimming and J lost 1 base, with 13 bases between them. Germline CDR1 and CDR2: GTSNPN and SVGIG (reference sequence). The CDR3 extends over 15 amino acids. The CDR3 nucleotides read TGTGCCTGGAGTGACGGGGTCGCCTTCCAAGAGACCCAGTACTTC. It yields the protein CAWSDGVAFQETQYF.

This clonotype has more than one count but fewer than ten. The CDR3 DNA sequence: TGCGCCAGCAGCTTTGCCAGGGGTGAAAAACTGTTTTTT. Amino acids: CASSFARGEKLFF. This chain joins TRBV5-1 and TRBJ1-4; D is perhaps TRBD1 (6 bases). This CDR3 is 13 amino acids long. CDR1 is SGHRS and CDR2 is YFSETQ in the germline V gene. V lost 2 bases, J lost 7 bases, and 9 bases lay in between.

The chain is built from TRBV29-1 and TRBJ1-2; tentatively, D is TRBD1 (6 bases). CDR1 is SQVTM and CDR2 is ANQGSEA in the germline V gene. Trimming pared 5 bases from V and 0 bases from J, leaving 10 bases between. The CDR3 covers 13 residues. The CDR3 nucleotides read TGCAGCGTTATCAGGGGCACTAACTATGGCTACACCTTC. Its translation: CSVIRGTNYGYTF.

This clonotype was detected ten times or more. The CDR3 spells CASSNRFLEQFF. The DNA for the CDR3 is TGTGCCAGCAGCAACCGGTTTCTTGAGCAGTTCTTC. The chain couples TRBV3-1 to TRBJ2-1, with D hard to call. CDR3 length equals 12 residues. Germline V lookup: CDR1 LGHDT, CDR2 YNNKEL (reference sequence). Trimming shortened V by 5 bases and J by 9 bases, and 11 bases separated the two germline ends.

This clonotype is medium-sized within its sample. This chain uses TRBV18 with TRBJ2-7; the D gene is possibly TRBD2 (6 bases). This CDR3 is built from 18 residues. Germline CDR1 reads KGHSH; CDR2 reads LQKENI. V was trimmed by 3 bases and J by 1 base, leaving 22 bases between them. In DNA form, the CDR3 reads TGTGCCAGCTCACCGGGTTTAGCGGCGACAGTCCTATCCTACGAGCAGTACTTC. This translates into CASSPGLAATVLSYEQYF.

At least ten counts were recorded for this clonotype. The V gene is TRBV12-3 or TRBV12-4, the J gene TRBJ1-5, with 7 bases that match TRBD1. Losses at the gene ends were 3 bases for V and 3 bases for J; bases not matched to a gene: 2. The CDR3 runs to 14 residues. Here the CDR3 reads CASSLTGFNQPQHF. CDR3 in DNA: TGTGCCAGCAGTTTGACAGGGTTCAATCAGCCCCAGCATTTT.

This clonotype was picked up many times. This chain connects TRBV7-9 to TRBJ2-2; 8 nucleotides agree with TRBD2. Germline V gene lookup returns CDR1 SEHNR and CDR2 FQNEAQ (reference sequence). The CDR3 length is 16 residues. V lost 3 bases and J lost 7; bases outside the gene matches: 10. CDR3 region: CASSFVPGLVGGELFF. DNA for the CDR3: TGTGCCAGCAGCTTCGTACCGGGACTAGTAGGCGGGGAGCTGTTTTTT.

This clonotype was detected ten times or more. The J gene is TRBJ2-5, the V gene TRBV7-2; 12 positions agree with TRBD2. The trim removed 5 bases at V and 4 bases at J, leaving 11 bases unmatched. This CDR3 comprises 17 residues. Germline V lookup: CDR1 SGHTA, CDR2 FQGNSA. CDR3 nucleotide sequence: TGTGCCAGCAGCCGCCTGGGTCAACTAGCGGGGGGAGAGACCCAGTACTTC. Translated: CASSRLGQLAGGETQYF.

Many counts were recorded for this clonotype. In DNA form, the CDR3 reads TGTGCCAGCTCACCCTCCATTGGACTAGCGGGGGGCTTCTACAATGAGCAGTTCTTC. Residues: CASSPSIGLAGGFYNEQFF. V gene TRBV18 combines with J gene TRBJ2-1; 14 bases line up with TRBD2. CDR1 and CDR2 (germline): KGHSH, LQKENI. This CDR3 region has 19 residues. The V segment lost 3 bases and the J segment 3 bases; nucleotides outside the gene matches: 10.

This clonotype was counted ten times or more. This chain uses TRBV6-2 or TRBV6-3 with TRBJ2-7, with D unclear. From germline, CDR1 is MNHEY and CDR2 SVGEGT. This CDR3 is 12 amino acids long. V was shortened by 0 bases and J by 7 bases, with 7 bases between the two germline ends. In nucleotides, the CDR3 is TGTGCCAGCAGTTACTCGATTTGGGAGCAGTACTTC. It codes for CASSYSIWEQYF.

This clonotype has at least ten counts. V gene TRBV7-9 combines with J gene TRBJ1-6; D ambiguous. V lost 6 bases and J 4 bases, leaving 10 bases between the germline ends. The length of the CDR3 is 14 residues. Germline values: CDR1 SEHNR, CDR2 FQNEAQ (reference sequence). This CDR3 is CASRSDVYNSPLHF. The CDR3, as DNA: TGTGCCAGCAGGTCGGACGTATATAATTCACCCCTCCACTTT.

This clonotype was observed many times. The chain carries TRBV20-1 and TRBJ2-5, with 12 bases aligning to TRBD2. Germline V gives CDR1 DFQATT, CDR2 SNEGSKA (reference sequence). The length of the CDR3 is 16 residues. The trim removed 0 bases at V and 5 bases at J, leaving 7 bases unmatched. CDR3 DNA sequence: TGCAGTGCTAGAGATCAACTAGCGGGGGGTTGGGAGACCCAGTACTTC. Translating gives CSARDQLAGGWETQYF.

This clonotype showed up just a few times. A junction end diverges from the germline sequence, so it may reflect a read error. V usage is TRBV5-1 and J usage is TRBJ2-2; D perhaps matches TRBD1 (5 bases). This CDR3 is 14 amino acids long. Germline-derived CDR1 and CDR2 are SGHRS and YFSETQ. The CDR3 is CASRVGFSTGELFF. Written as DNA, the CDR3 is TGCGCAAGCAGGGTGGGGTTTTCCACCGGGGAGCTGTTTTTT.

In its sample, this clonotype was seen many times. The V call is TRBV18, the J call TRBJ1-6, with TRBD1 identical over 9 bases. V dropped 3 bases and J dropped 7; count of bases not matched to a gene: 1. The CDR3 has 14 residues. Looked up from germline, CDR1 is KGHSH and CDR2 is LQKENI. CDR3 sequence (DNA): TGTGCCAGCTCACCGGGGACAGGGAATTCACCCCTCCACTTT. Its protein is CASSPGTGNSPLHF.